Below, 30 T cell receptor beta chains from the same sample are listed, as sequenced in a study of T cell repertoires in cytomegalovirus infection. TCRdb re-derived calls from the reads in MiXCR, one entry per CDR3 protein. This sample carries under 200,000 distinct CDR3 sequences, 8.5% to 10% of them seen once, and the ten largest clones take roughly 5.1%. The specimen sequenced was PBMCs. Receptor source: a human donor in good health (CMV status not recorded). Some clones in this sample may be carry-over from other donors' samples.

The sample holds many counts of this clonotype. The chain employs TRBV7-9 and TRBJ2-5, with 7 bases lining up with TRBD1. Germline loops: CDR1 SEHNR, CDR2 FQNEAQ (reference sequence). Trimming took 4 bases from V and 4 from J; bases not matched to a gene: 6. The CDR3 has 14 amino acids. CDR3 DNA sequence: TGTGCCAGCAGCTCCCTGACAGGGAGAGAGACCCAGTACTTC. This sequence encodes CASSSLTGRETQYF.

There are many counts of this clonotype. The rearrangement uses TRBV15 and TRBJ1-5, with TRBD1 matching 7 bases. The ends lost 5 bases at V and 6 bases at J; junction bases unmatched: 10. Per the germline V gene, CDR1 is LNHNV and CDR2 is YYDKDF (reference sequence). This CDR3 region has 15 residues. In DNA form, the CDR3 reads TGTGCCACCAGCCTTGGGGCAGGGGGTGGTCAGCCCCAGCATTTT. Translated: CATSLGAGGGQPQHF. The whole variable domain, filled in from reference TRBV15 and TRBJ1-5, reads DAMVIQNPRYQVTQFGKPVTLSCSQTLNHNVMYWYQQKSSQAPKLLFHYYDKDFNNEADTPDNFQSRRPNTSFCFLDIRSPGLGDTAMYLCATSLGAGGGQPQHFGDGTRLSIL.

This clonotype was counted at least ten times. The genes are TRBV20-1 and TRBJ1-2; maybe TRBD1 (5 bases). Germline assignment: CDR1 DFQATT and CDR2 SNEGSKA (reference sequence). This CDR3 comprises 15 residues. V lost 6 bases, J lost 4 bases, and 21 bases lay in between. CDR3 nucleotide sequence: TGCAGTGCCTGGGGCCAAGGCACCCCGGGCTATGGCTACACCTTC. It is translated as CSAWGQGTPGYGYTF.

This clonotype was counted at least ten times. V usage is TRBV29-1 and J usage is TRBJ1-1, with D hard to call. The CDR3 has 14 amino acids. Trimming took off 3 bases at V and 4 bases at J, with 15 bases between the two ends. In germline, CDR1 is SQVTM, CDR2 ANQGSEA. The CDR3 loop is CSVDYRPRSTEAFF. The CDR3 coding sequence is TGCAGCGTTGACTACAGACCAAGGAGCACTGAAGCTTTCTTT. Full variable domain (missing parts from reference TRBV29-1 and TRBJ1-1): SAVISQKPSRDICQRGTSLTIQCQVDSQVTMMFWYRQQPGQSLTLIATANQGSEATYESGFVIDKFPISRPNLTFSTLTVSNMSPEDSSIYLCSVDYRPRSTEAFFGQGTRLTVV.

In this sample, this clonotype turned up a few times. The J gene is TRBJ2-7, the V gene TRBV7-4, with D perhaps matching TRBD2 (6 bases). Per germline, CDR1 SGHVT and CDR2 SQSDAQ. Trimming took 5 bases from V and 6 from J, leaving 11 bases between them. The CDR3 spans 12 residues. In DNA, the CDR3 is TGTGCCAGCAGCCCGACTAGTACCGAGCAGTACTTC. Its protein product is CASSPTSTEQYF.

This clonotype occurred a few times. The rearrangement links TRBV28 to TRBJ2-1; D unresolved. V shed 2 bases and J shed 10 bases, with 12 bases lying between them. The CDR3 spans 13 residues. Germline loops: CDR1 MDHEN, CDR2 SYDVKM. Here the CDR3 DNA reads TGTGCCAGCAGTTTAGGTCGGAGCGTGGAGCAGTTCTTC. Translated: CASSLGRSVEQFF.

The chain links TRBV19 to TRBJ1-5, with TRBD1 matching over 10 bases. The CDR3 is 15 residues long. V gave up 10 bases and J gave up 2 bases; unmatched junction bases: 8. Germline loops: CDR1 LNHDA, CDR2 SQIVND (reference sequence). The chain's CDR3 is CATRGQGLGNQPQHF. The CDR3 DNA sequence: TGTGCCACCCGGGGACAGGGGTTGGGCAATCAGCCCCAGCATTTT.

This clonotype was found many times. This chain links TRBV27 with TRBJ2-2; D might be TRBD2 (5 bases). The CDR3 is made up of 14 amino acids. CDR1 is MNHEY and CDR2 is SMNVEV in the germline V gene (reference sequence). Trimming removed 5 bases from V and 4 bases from J, with 11 bases in between. The CDR3 reads CASSLQRGTGELFF. Written as DNA, the CDR3 is TGTGCCAGCAGTCTACAACGGGGCACCGGGGAGCTGTTTTTT.

This clonotype has a count of ten or more. The chain links TRBV7-2 to TRBJ1-2; D remains ambiguous. Germline V lookup: CDR1 SGHTA, CDR2 FQGNSA. This CDR3 has 13 residues. V lost 10 bases and J 5 bases, leaving 17 bases between the germline ends. In DNA, the CDR3 is TGTGCCACCCGGAACTTTGGGGTTTATGGCTACACCTTC. It encodes CATRNFGVYGYTF.

This clonotype was recorded at least ten times. The chain links TRBV7-2 to TRBJ2-1; 7 positions agree with TRBD2. CDR3 size: 17 residues. Trimming took 1 base from V and 7 from J; bases not matched to a gene: 13. CDR1 is SGHTA and CDR2 is FQGNSA in the germline V gene. Written as DNA, the CDR3 is TGTGCCAGCAGCTTAGGCGCGGGAGCGGGCATGGGAAATGAGCAGTTCTTC. Protein product: CASSLGAGAGMGNEQFF.

This clonotype has a handful of counts. The gene calls are TRBV7-9 and TRBJ2-7; D assignment may be TRBD1 or TRBD2 (6 bases each). The V gene's germline CDR1 is SEHNR and CDR2 FQNEAQ (reference sequence). V was clipped by 5 bases and J by 5 bases, with 16 bases between them. There are 14 residues in the CDR3. CDR3 residues: CASSLGGQGHEQYF. As DNA, the CDR3 is TGTGCCAGCAGCCTCGGGGGTCAGGGGCACGAGCAGTACTTC. The full variable domain, completed using reference TRBV7-9 and TRBJ2-7, is DTGVSQNPRHKITKRGQNVTFRCDPISEHNRLYWYRQTLGQGPEFLTYFQNEAQLEKSRLLSDRFSAERPKGSFSTLEIQRTEQGDSAMYLCASSLGGQGHEQYFGPGTRLTVT.

This clonotype appeared many times. The rearrangement joins TRBV11-3 to TRBJ2-3; 15 bases agree with TRBD2. The CDR3 sequence is 16 residues long. Trimming took 4 bases from V and 4 from J; bases not matched to a gene: 3. Germline CDR1 and CDR2: SGHNT and YENEEA. CDR3 sequence: CASSSGTSGRSDTQYF. The CDR3 DNA reads as TGTGCCAGCAGCTCCGGGACTAGCGGGAGGTCAGATACGCAGTATTTT.

This clonotype was seen a few times. The chain joins TRBV5-1 to TRBJ1-2, with a possible D match to TRBD1 (6 bases). V was cut by 7 bases and J by 5 bases, with 18 bases left in between. Germline loops: CDR1 SGHRS, CDR2 YFSETQ. The length of the CDR3 is 14 residues. CDR3 nucleotide sequence: TGCGCCAGCTCAAGGGAGCAGGGGACATATGGCTACACCTTC. As protein: CASSREQGTYGYTF.

Only a few counts were recorded for this clonotype. The V call is TRBV3-1, the J call TRBJ1-2; 8 nucleotides agree with TRBD1. There are 16 residues in the CDR3. V shed 1 base, J shed 0 bases, and the junction held 4 bases outside the gene matches. Germline lookup yields CDR1 LGHDT and CDR2 YNNKEL (reference sequence). The DNA of the CDR3 is TGTGCCAGCAGCCAAGCGCACAGGGGGACTAACTATGGCTACACCTTC. It specifies CASSQAHRGTNYGYTF. Based on the CDR3 plus reference TRBV3-1 and TRBJ1-2, the full variable domain is DTAVSQTPKYLVTQMGNDKSIKCEQNLGHDTMYWYKQDSKKFLKIMFSYNNKELIINETVPNRFSPKSPDKAHLNLHINSLELGDSAVYFCASSQAHRGTNYGYTFGSGTRLTVV.

This clonotype was detected ten times or more. CDR3 nucleotide sequence: TGTGCCAGCAGCTTAGGGAAGAACACTGAAGCTTTCTTT. Its protein product is CASSLGKNTEAFF. V gene TRBV7-2 combines with J gene TRBJ1-1; D is undetermined. Germline V gene lookup returns CDR1 SGHTA and CDR2 FQGNSA. This CDR3 spans 13 amino acids. The V end was cut by 1 base, the J end by 1 base, with 4 bases between.

A note on this clonotype: The final CDR3 position lacks the conserved phenylalanine or tryptophan, pointing to a likely read error. This rearrangement joins TRBV7-6 to TRBJ1-1, with TRBD1 as a possible D gene (5 bases). The CDR3 consists of 17 residues. CDR1 SGHVS and CDR2 FNYEAQ come from the germline V gene. V dropped 4 bases and J dropped 1 base, with 19 bases sitting between them. The CDR3 here is CASSSDRDGGRNTEAFL. The CDR3 bases are TGTGCCAGCAGCTCCGACCGGGACGGGGGGAGGAACACTGAAGCTTTCCTT.

The V gene is TRBV20-1, the J gene TRBJ2-5, with TRBD2 matching 10 bases. CDR3 length equals 15 residues. The J segment lost 1 base and the V segment lost 0 bases, leaving 2 bases of the junction unmatched. Germline assignment: CDR1 DFQATT and CDR2 SNEGSKA (reference sequence). The CDR3 region has the DNA TGCAGTGCTAGAGATCTAGCGGGAGCCCAAGAGACCCAGTACTTC. It translates to CSARDLAGAQETQYF.

This clonotype was seen only a few times. The rearrangement uses TRBV12-3 or TRBV12-4 and TRBJ2-1; maybe TRBD2 (5 bases). V was clipped by 5 bases and J by 5 bases, with 13 bases between them. The CDR3 has 14 residues. The CDR3, as DNA: TGTGCCAGCAGTCGCGGAGAGAGGGACAATGAGCAGTTCTTC. Protein: CASSRGERDNEQFF.

This clonotype was counted many times. The chain is built from TRBV7-8 and TRBJ1-2, with a possible D match to TRBD1 (5 bases). With 5 bases removed from V and 3 bases from J, the gap between germline ends came to 10 bases. The length of the CDR3 is 13 residues. CDR1 and CDR2 from the germline V gene are SGHVS and FQNEAQ. CDR3 amino acids: CASSRVRDYGYTF. CDR3 in DNA: TGTGCCAGCAGCCGAGTCAGGGACTATGGCTACACCTTC.

The J gene is TRBJ1-1, the V gene TRBV13; D not resolved. Deletions cut 1 base from V and 6 bases from J, with 12 bases between. CDR3 length equals 14 residues. The germline V gene encodes CDR1 PRHDT and CDR2 FYEKMQ (reference sequence). The CDR3 here is CASSLDVIYPEAFF. In nucleotides, the CDR3 is TGTGCCAGCAGCTTAGACGTCATTTACCCTGAAGCTTTCTTT.

This chain links TRBV12-3 or TRBV12-4 with TRBJ2-7, with 8 bases that match TRBD2. This CDR3 spans 16 amino acids. With 8 bases clipped from V and 6 bases from J, the junction kept 18 bases outside the gene matches. CDR3 protein: CASLTHSAGGIGEQYF. CDR3 nucleotides: TGTGCCAGCCTTACTCACTCGGCGGGAGGCATCGGCGAGCAGTACTTC.

This sequence joins TRBV4-3 and TRBJ1-2; 10 bases are a match to TRBD1. Germline lookup yields CDR1 LGHNA and CDR2 YSLEER. V lost 4 bases, J lost 8 bases, and 4 bases stayed unmatched. This CDR3 region has 13 residues. The CDR3: CASSRDRGGGYTF. CDR3 nucleotide sequence: TGCGCCAGCAGCCGGGACAGGGGAGGAGGCTACACCTTC.

This clonotype showed up just a few times. CDR3: CASSLSWTSGTDTQYF. CDR3 sequence (DNA): TGTGCCAGCAGCTTGTCCTGGACTAGCGGCACAGATACGCAGTATTTT. The rearrangement joins TRBV11-2 to TRBJ2-3; 9 bases map to TRBD2. With 3 bases clipped from V and 1 base from J, the junction kept 5 bases outside the gene matches. The CDR3 is made up of 16 amino acids. Germline values: CDR1 SGHAT, CDR2 FQNNGV.

The sample holds many counts of this clonotype. V is TRBV12-3 or TRBV12-4 and J is TRBJ2-5, with 8 bases fitting TRBD1. The J segment lost 5 bases and the V segment lost 5 bases, leaving 10 bases of the junction unmatched. The CDR3 is 15 amino acids. This CDR3 is CASSPGQGGVETQYF. DNA of the CDR3: TGTGCCAGCAGTCCCGGACAGGGTGGGGTGGAGACCCAGTACTTC.

Remarks on this clonotype: Given a much more abundant clone one base away, this may be a read error. The J gene is TRBJ2-7, the V gene TRBV6-2 or TRBV6-3; D possibly corresponds to TRBD1 (5 bases). The CDR3 is 13 residues long. The germline V gene has CDR1 MNHEY and CDR2 SVGEGT. As DNA, the CDR3 is TGTGCCGGCAGTTACCAGGGCCTTTACGAGCAGTACTTC. Residues: CAGSYQGLYEQYF.

In this sample, this clonotype turned up many times. The chain couples TRBV5-6 to TRBJ2-7, with unresolved D. The CDR3 contains 15 residues. V was cut by 0 bases and J by 0 bases, with 10 bases left in between. CDR1 and CDR2 (germline): SGHDT, YYEEEE. The CDR3 DNA reads as TGTGCCAGCAGCTTGGGACCAAACTTCTCCTACGAGCAGTACTTC. Amino acids: CASSLGPNFSYEQYF.

This clonotype was counted only a few times. The CDR3 sequence: CASSDGLMDSRNTEAFF. CDR3 nucleotides: TGTGCCAGCAGCGATGGTCTAATGGACAGTCGGAACACTGAAGCTTTCTTT. The chain links TRBV7-6 to TRBJ1-1; possible D gene TRBD1, 6 bases. This CDR3 is 17 amino acids long. V gave up 5 bases and J gave up 1 base, with 20 bases separating them. Germline loops: CDR1 SGHVS, CDR2 FNYEAQ.

This clonotype was detected ten times or more. The chain links TRBV7-2 to TRBJ1-1; D gene ambiguous. Germline lookup yields CDR1 SGHTA and CDR2 FQGNSA. The CDR3 has 13 amino acids. V dropped 1 base and J dropped 6 bases, with 9 bases sitting between them. CDR3 sequence: CASSLVTNSEAFF. Here the CDR3 DNA reads TGTGCCAGCAGCTTAGTGACAAACTCTGAAGCTTTCTTT.

This chain connects TRBV28 to TRBJ1-2; a possible D gene is TRBD1 (6 bases). From germline, CDR1 is MDHEN and CDR2 SYDVKM. The length of the CDR3 is 16 residues. V was clipped by 6 bases and J by 4 bases, with 21 bases between them. The CDR3 protein is CASRRPFRGGGYGYTF. As DNA, the CDR3 is TGTGCCAGCAGACGACCCTTTAGAGGGGGGGGCTATGGCTACACCTTC.

This clonotype was recorded many times. This chain joins TRBV28 and TRBJ1-5; tentatively, D is TRBD1 (6 bases). The germline V gene encodes CDR1 MDHEN and CDR2 SYDVKM. V was cut by 3 bases and J by 7 bases, with 13 bases left in between. The CDR3 covers 14 residues. CDR3 protein: CASSFEAGEQPQHF. The CDR3, as DNA: TGTGCCAGCAGTTTCGAGGCAGGGGAACAGCCCCAGCATTTT.